This entry concerns a single T cell receptor beta chain. Its binding antigen is unknown. No quality values exist for individual bases; no much larger clone is one base distant. This specimen comes from a study of neoadjuvant anti-PD-1 for oral cavity cancer (dated by TCRdb to the early 2020s). With respect to the entire study: Before curative-intent surgical resection, most patients were given three to four biweekly doses of nivolumab at 3 mg/kg. For patients who did not progress, a fourth nivolumab dose was given around day 43, followed by definitive surgical resection on days 50-56. The parent correlative cohort included under 15 patients, with a 33% response rate. Under RECIST 1.1, patients with complete response, partial response or stable disease were classed as responders, and patients with progression were classed as non-responders.

General findings and caveats noted by the study authors: Higher pretreatment blood Treg/Th17 ratios correlated with both higher pretreatment blood TCRbeta clonality and lower post-treatment tumor TCRbeta clonality. Only a few patients per response group were included in the TCR analyses, and larger cohorts for validation were called for by the authors. After neoadjuvant nivolumab, significantly higher T cell clonality (Gini index) was found within PBMCs in non-responders than in responders.

Explained via the paper, the time point label denotes: before neoadjuvant nivolumab. Patients had been newly diagnosed with stage II-IVA oral cavity squamous cell carcinoma, and no prior systemic or radiation treatment had been given to the patients. The cohort was composed of patients with HPV-negative, locally advanced oral cavity squamous cell carcinoma. Peripheral blood mononuclear cells were analyzed directly, without maintenance or expansion in culture. Samples were obtained from a longitudinal correlative study of a single-arm phase II trial of neoadjuvant nivolumab in oral cavity squamous cell carcinoma. Subject-matched pre- and post-treatment PBMCs and tumors from three responders and three non-responders were subjected to genomic DNA-based TCRbeta sequencing. Peripheral blood mononuclear cells were collected before nivolumab treatment and again after treatment, at the time of surgery. Genomic DNA was isolated from PBMCs using the Maxwell RSC DNA from Cells kit.

For deep sequencing, PBMC libraries mostly used roughly 0.5 ug of input genomic DNA, with six replicates for each sample. The immunoSEQ hsTCRbeta kit was used to prepare TCRbeta libraries, following the manufacturer's instructions. Sequencing of the completed libraries took place using an Illumina NovaSeq 6000 S4 flow cell after they had been pooled to roughly 3.2 nM. Under the source paper's analysis protocol: Raw data preprocessing and quality control were performed with the immunoSEQ Analyzer. The analysis was restricted to productive rearrangements, with each unique CDR3 amino acid sequence defining a clonotype. Using the R package tcR, the researchers computed the Gini-Simpson index as their estimate of repertoire clonality. Student's t test was used to compare Gini indices, while Pearson correlation assessed associations with tumor size change. Drawn from immuneACCESS, this table holds only the in-frame rearrangements with V and J called that TCRdb kept. Clones are partly lost; checked studies trace under half to an unresolved V gene and leave the rest unexplained. V, J and clone size reflect that table, while D and trimming were determined from the DNA. The sample profile shows about 14,000 clones; 62% of them were found once. Together, the top ten hold 2.4% of the sample.

Based on the germline V gene (reference sequence), the CDR1 and CDR2 sequences are LNHDA and SQIVND. The CDR3 runs 12 residues from the cysteine to the phenylalanine. Only CDR3 DNA is held: 36 bases, read in frame from base 1. The germline ends are 7 bases apart after V is trimmed by 5 bases and J by 3 bases. The specimen was PBMCs, collected before nivolumab (anti-PD-1) treatment. This receptor was identified in a person aged 35-80 years with oral cavity squamous cell carcinoma. The chain is encoded by TRBV19 joined to TRBJ2-5, with the D gene not confidently named. The CDR3 in this case is CASSRSKETQYF. The base sequence is TGTGCCAGTAGTCGGTCTAAAGAGACCCAGTACTTC.